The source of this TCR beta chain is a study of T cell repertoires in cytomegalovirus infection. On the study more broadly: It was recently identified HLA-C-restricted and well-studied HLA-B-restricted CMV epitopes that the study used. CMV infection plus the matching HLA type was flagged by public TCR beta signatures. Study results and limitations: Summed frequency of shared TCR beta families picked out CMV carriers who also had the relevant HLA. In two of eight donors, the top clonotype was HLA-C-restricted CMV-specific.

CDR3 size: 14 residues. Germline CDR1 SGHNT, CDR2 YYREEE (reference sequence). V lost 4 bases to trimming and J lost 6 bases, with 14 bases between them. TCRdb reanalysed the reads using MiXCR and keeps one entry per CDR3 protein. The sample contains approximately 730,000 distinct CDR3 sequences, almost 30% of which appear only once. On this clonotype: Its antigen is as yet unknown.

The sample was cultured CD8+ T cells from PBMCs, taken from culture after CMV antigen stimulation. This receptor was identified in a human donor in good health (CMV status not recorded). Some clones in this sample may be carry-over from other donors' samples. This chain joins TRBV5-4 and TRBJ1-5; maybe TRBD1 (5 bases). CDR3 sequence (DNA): TGTGCCAGCAGCCCCCCCAGGGTCGCTCAGCCCCAGCATTTT. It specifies CASSPPRVAQPQHF. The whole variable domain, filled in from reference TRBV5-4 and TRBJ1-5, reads ETGVTQSPTHLIKTRGQQVTLRCSSQSGHNTVSWYQQALGQGPQFIFQYYREEENGRGNFPPRFSGLQFPNYSSELNVNALELDDSALYLCASSPPRVAQPQHFGDGTRLSIL.